The source of this TCR beta chain is a study of radiotherapy plus CTLA-4 blockade in lung cancer. This CDR3 is 19 amino acids long. Losses at the gene ends were 4 bases for V and 3 bases for J; bases not matched to a gene: 14. Germline V gene sequence: CDR1 SGHAT, CDR2 FQDESV (reference sequence). Libraries were prepared by immunoSEQ multiplex PCR; TCRdb keeps only in-frame clonotypes and omits some of them. Of approximately 46,000 clones in the sample, approximately 85% were seen once. The chain links TRBV11-1 to TRBJ2-2; 10 nucleotides match TRBD2. Specimen: peripheral blood, collected from a patient treated with radiotherapy plus ipilimumab. The sequence came from a human donor with non-small cell lung cancer whose response to radiotherapy plus ipilimumab could not be evaluated. The CDR3 loop is CASSSGGGLASFHTGELFF. The DNA for the CDR3 is TGTGCCAGCAGCTCGGGGGGGGGACTAGCGTCTTTCCACACCGGGGAGCTGTTTTTT.